The present T cell receptor beta chain was sequenced within a study of cytomegalovirus exposure and HLA in healthy donors. V was clipped by 1 base and J by 4 bases, with 8 bases between them. Germline values: CDR1 SGHDN, CDR2 FVKESK. This CDR3 contains 14 residues. The PCR ran on 60 Vbeta and 13 Jbeta primers. Produced via immunoSEQ multiplex PCR; TCRdb's table is partial and in-frame only. The listing contains about 70,000 clones. This receptor was obtained from a female donor in good health and CMV-seropositive. Sequencing was done on a sample of PBMCs. V usage is TRBV14 and J usage is TRBJ1-5; weak D call: TRBD1 (5 bases). In DNA, the CDR3 is TGTGCCAGCAGCCAAGCGGGGGGTAATCAGCCCCAGCATTTT. It codes for CASSQAGGNQPQHF.